This T cell receptor beta chain was sequenced during a study of T cell repertoires in cytomegalovirus infection. Study summary: As its CMV epitopes, the study selected recently identified HLA-C-restricted and well-studied HLA-B-restricted targets. Matching HLA type and CMV infection were both indicated by public TCR beta signatures. Notes on the study in general: HLA-C-restricted CMV-specific TCR beta clonotypes prevailed in the ex vivo response.

The length of the CDR3 is 13 residues. The V and J ends lost 3 bases and 7 bases respectively, with 10 bases between them. This clonotype has at least ten counts. Its antigen is as yet unknown. Each CDR3 protein gets one entry after TCRdb re-called the reads with MiXCR. The sample consists of some 700,000 distinct CDR3 sequences, around 35% of them appearing once. The TCR comes from a human donor in good health (CMV status not recorded). Some clones in this sample may be carry-over from other donors' samples. V usage is TRBV12-3 or TRBV12-4 and J usage is TRBJ1-5; D gene uncertain. The source material was cultured PBMCs, sampled from culture after CMV antigen stimulation. The CDR3 here is CASSFSREQPQHF. Written as DNA, the CDR3 is TGTGCCAGCAGTTTCAGCCGGGAACAGCCCCAGCATTTT.